Below, 8 T cell receptor beta chains from the same sample are listed, as sequenced in a study of chemoradiotherapy in HPV16-positive cancers. Profiled with immunoSEQ multiplex PCR; TCRdb holds only in-frame clones, not every one. The table records tens of thousands of clones, roughly 93% of them present only once. Sample: blood, taken from a patient who underwent chemoradiotherapy. Source of these receptors: a human donor with HPV-associated anogenital cancer.

The V and J genes are TRBV5-1 and TRBJ2-5; maybe TRBD1 (5 bases). The CDR3 is made up of 13 amino acids. V shed 2 bases and J shed 4 bases, with 9 bases lying between them. Per the germline V gene, CDR1 is SGHRS and CDR2 is YFSETQ. The DNA of the CDR3 is TGCGCCAGCAGCTTCGGCACAGGAGAGACCCAGTACTTC. Its protein product is CASSFGTGETQYF.

The chain joins TRBV6-5 to TRBJ2-2; tentatively, D is TRBD2 (5 bases). This CDR3 comprises 13 residues. Deletions cut 2 bases from V and 9 bases from J, with 10 bases between. The V gene's germline CDR1 is MNHEY and CDR2 SVGAGI. The CDR3 DNA follows: TGTGCCAGCAGTTACAACGGGGTCAGGGAGCTGTTTTTT. Amino acids: CASSYNGVRELFF.

This clone has a single count. The chain carries TRBV6-5 and TRBJ2-3, with 10 bases fitting TRBD2. The CDR3 contains 15 residues. Germline CDR1 is MNHEY and CDR2 is SVGAGI. V lost 6 bases and J lost 3; bases outside the gene matches: 6. The CDR3 sequence: CASRSGRAWTDTQYF. CDR3 DNA sequence: TGTGCCAGCAGGAGCGGGAGGGCCTGGACAGATACGCAGTATTTT.

This chain connects TRBV5-1 to TRBJ2-7; D may be TRBD2 (5 bases). CDR1 and CDR2 (germline): SGHRS, YFSETQ. The CDR3 is made up of 14 amino acids. Trimming stripped 0 bases from V and 2 bases from J, with 9 bases between. As DNA, the CDR3 is TGCGCCAGCAGCTTGGCGGACTCTACCTACGAGCAGTACTTC. Translation gives CASSLADSTYEQYF.

This clone was detected only a few times. The chain joins TRBV28 to TRBJ1-2; possible D gene TRBD1, 6 bases. There are 13 residues in the CDR3. Germline V gene lookup returns CDR1 MDHEN and CDR2 SYDVKM. Between the trimmed V and J ends, which lost 6 bases and 4 bases, there was a span of 12 bases. The CDR3 DNA follows: TGTGCCAGCAGGTTACAGGGTCCCTATGGCTACACCTTC. Translating gives CASRLQGPYGYTF.

This rearrangement joins TRBV5-1 to TRBJ2-2; perhaps TRBD1 as D (5 bases). CDR3 length: 16 amino acids. Germline values: CDR1 SGHRS, CDR2 YFSETQ. The V end lost 2 bases, the J end lost 1 base, and 12 bases lay between the germline ends. The CDR3 nucleotides are TGCGCCAGCAGCTTTCAGGACACTCTGAACACCGGGGAGCTGTTTTTT. This encodes CASSFQDTLNTGELFF.

Only one count was recorded for this clone. The rearrangement joins TRBV19 to TRBJ2-5; D is tentatively TRBD1 or TRBD2 (5 bases each). Germline CDR1 LNHDA, CDR2 SQIVND (reference sequence). CDR3 length equals 15 residues. Trimming took 0 bases from V and 7 from J, leaving 15 bases between them. In DNA, the CDR3 is TGTGCCAGTAGTATAGACCTACAGGCTAGCCGGACCCAGTACTTC. Translating it yields CASSIDLQASRTQYF.

This clone was counted between two and nine times. V and J are TRBV7-2 and TRBJ1-5; 9 bases line up with TRBD1. Unmatched junction bases numbered 10, after V lost 6 bases and J lost 1 base. This CDR3 region has 17 residues. CDR1 SGHTA and CDR2 FQGNSA come from the germline V gene. The CDR3 DNA is TGTGCCAGCAGTCTACAGGGGGCCGGTTTCAGCAATCAGCCCCAGCATTTT. Protein product: CASSLQGAGFSNQPQHF.